This T cell receptor beta chain was sequenced in a study of T cell clones after liver transplantation. Whole-study findings and limits: Rather than being deleted, graft donor-reactive T cells may have moved into the graft.

This clone was seen a few times. Its antigen is not known. This CDR3 comprises 13 residues. CDR1 is MDHEN, CDR2 SYDVKM, per germline. V lost 4 bases and J 6 bases, leaving 12 bases between the germline ends. Produced via immunoSEQ multiplex PCR; TCRdb's table is partial and in-frame only. Of 49,000 or so clones listed, approximately 71% are singletons. V and J are TRBV28 and TRBJ1-2; TRBD1 might be the D (6 bases). This sample comprised CD4+ T cells from blood, obtained approximately 52 months after liver transplant. The clonotype comes from a human patient who received a liver transplant. The graft donor may be the source of some T cells. CDR3 nucleotides: TGTGCCAGCAGTTACAGGGTGTGGGATGGCTACACCTTC. It codes for CASSYRVWDGYTF.